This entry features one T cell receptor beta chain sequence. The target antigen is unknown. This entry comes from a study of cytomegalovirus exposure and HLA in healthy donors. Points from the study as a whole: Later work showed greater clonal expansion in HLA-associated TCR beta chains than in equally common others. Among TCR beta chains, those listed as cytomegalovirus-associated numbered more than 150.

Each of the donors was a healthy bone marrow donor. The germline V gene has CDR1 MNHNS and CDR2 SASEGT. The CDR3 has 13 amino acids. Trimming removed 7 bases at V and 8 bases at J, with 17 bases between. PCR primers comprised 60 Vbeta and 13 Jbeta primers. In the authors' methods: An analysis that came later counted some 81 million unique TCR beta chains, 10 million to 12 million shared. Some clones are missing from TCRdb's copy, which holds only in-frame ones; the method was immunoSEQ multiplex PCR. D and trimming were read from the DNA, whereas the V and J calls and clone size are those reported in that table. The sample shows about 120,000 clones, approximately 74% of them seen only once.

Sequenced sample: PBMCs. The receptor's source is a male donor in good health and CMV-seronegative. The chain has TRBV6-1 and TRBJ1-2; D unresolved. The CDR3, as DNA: TGTGCCAGCATTAGTCTTTACATAGCGGGCTACACCTTC. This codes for CASISLYIAGYTF.